This TCR beta chain stems from a study of blood T cell repertoires in COVID-19. At the level of the study: Sites in the United States, Italy and Spain provided acute and convalescent COVID-19 samples. In each case, the material was cDNA or gDNA derived from T cells, B-cell-depleted T cells, or PBMCs.

Germline V gene data show CDR1 as SGHAT and CDR2 as FQNNGV. The junction had 8 bases not matched to a gene; V was cut back by 5 bases and J by 1 base. The CDR3 runs 17 residues. Seattle enrolled patients during active infection and tracked them longitudinally. In the authors' workflow: Quantification of nucleated cells was approximated via reference gene primer amplification. The assay was immunoSEQ multiplex PCR, and TCRdb's table has in-frame clones only and misses some. The D gene and trimming were derived from the DNA, and the V and J assignments and clone size from that table. The sample records around 250,000 clones, approximately 88% being singletons.

The chain employs TRBV11-2 and TRBJ2-5; 12 bases agree with TRBD2. Sequencing was done on a sample of peripheral blood. This clonotype was sampled from a woman aged 70-85 years with COVID-19, enrolled during active disease. DNA for the CDR3: TGTGCCAGCAGCCTCCTCGGGACTAGCGGGTCCCAAGAGACCCAGTACTTC. Translated: CASSLLGTSGSQETQYF.